The text below deals with one T cell receptor beta chain. This clonotype was seen a few times. No cognate antigen has been identified for it. Nothing much larger sits one base from this clone, and base qualities are not available. What the treatment or condition label conveys for this sample: in vitro stimulation with specific CMV peptide epitopes to enrich CMV-specific T cells. These data belong to a study of T cell repertoires in cytomegalovirus infection (dated by TCRdb to the late 2010s). The study in broad terms: Recently identified HLA-C-restricted CMV epitopes, whose presentation resists viral immunomodulation, were targeted by peptide stimulations together with well-studied HLA-B-restricted epitopes. Because public TCR beta signatures pointed to carriage of CMV infection together with the matching HLA type, the HLA type of each donor mattered for the analysis.

The investigation overall reported the following: The ex vivo response was dominated by HLA-C-restricted CMV-specific TCR beta clonotypes, which also provided the single most frequent clonotype in two of eight donors. Carriers of CMV infection plus the relevant HLA type were discriminated by the cumulative frequency of public TCR beta family members in the study cohort and in an independent 352-donor cohort.

Data came from an Illumina HiSeq 1500. TCRdb ran its own pipeline on the public reads, namely fastp trimming at Q25 and MiXCR clone calling, and kept in-frame beta chains. Rows are unified per CDR3 protein, each entry keeping the most common DNA and genes. The sample includes roughly 990,000 distinct CDR3 sequences, with roughly 30% observed a single time. 11% to 15% of the sample goes to the ten largest clones. Trimming takes 4 bases off V and 6 bases off J; junction bases not matched to a gene: 8. Reading the germline V gene gives CDR1 SNHLY and CDR2 FYNNEI. From the cysteine through the phenylalanine, the CDR3 covers 15 amino acids. The CDR3 DNA has 45 bases and is translated from base 1.

Recombination connected TRBV2 to TRBJ2-2, and 7 junctional nucleotides match TRBD1. This specimen was cultured CD8+ T cells from PBMCs, taken from culture after CMV antigen stimulation. This TCR was recovered from a human donor in good health (CMV status not recorded). Some clones in this sample may be carry-over from other donors' samples. Here the CDR3 is given as CASSGQGSSAGELFF. The nucleotide sequence is given as TGTGCCAGCAGTGGACAGGGTAGTAGCGCCGGGGAGCTGTTTTTT.